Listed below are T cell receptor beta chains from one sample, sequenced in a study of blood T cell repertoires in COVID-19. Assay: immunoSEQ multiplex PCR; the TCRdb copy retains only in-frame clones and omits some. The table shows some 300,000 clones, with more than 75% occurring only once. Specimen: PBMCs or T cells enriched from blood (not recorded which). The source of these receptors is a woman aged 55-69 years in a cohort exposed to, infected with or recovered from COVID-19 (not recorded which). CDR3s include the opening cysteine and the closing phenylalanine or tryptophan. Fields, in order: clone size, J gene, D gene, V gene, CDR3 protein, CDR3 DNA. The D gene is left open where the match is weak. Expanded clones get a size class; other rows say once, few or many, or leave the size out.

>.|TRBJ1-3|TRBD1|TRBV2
CASVTGDLRNTIYF
TGTGCAAGCGTGACAGGGGATCTCAGAAACACCATATATTTT
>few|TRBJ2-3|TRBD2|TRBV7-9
CASSLSPQRGIPQYF
TGTGCCAGCAGCTTATCCCCCCAGCGGGGTATTCCGCAGTATTTT
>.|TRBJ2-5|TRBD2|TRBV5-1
CASTSGRFTETQYF
TGCGCCAGTACTAGCGGGAGATTTACAGAGACCCAGTACTTC
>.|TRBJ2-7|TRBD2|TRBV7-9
CASRPLAEATYEQYF
TGTGCCAGCAGACCTCTAGCGGAGGCCACCTACGAGCAGTACTTC
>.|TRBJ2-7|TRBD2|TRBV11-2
CASSLVGLAYEQYF
TGTGCCAGCAGCTTAGTGGGACTAGCATACGAGCAGTACTTC
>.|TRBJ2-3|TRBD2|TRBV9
CASSAGGVADTQYF
TGTGCCAGCAGCGCGGGAGGGGTGGCAGATACGCAGTATTTT
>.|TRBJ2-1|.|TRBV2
CASRGLLSGIVRLLNEQFF
TGTGCCAGCAGAGGTTTATTATCCGGGATAGTCCGCCTTTTGAATGAGCAGTTCTTC
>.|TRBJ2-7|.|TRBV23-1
CASSLSTAEQPYEQYF
TGCGCCAGCAGTTTATCGACAGCCGAGCAACCCTACGAGCAGTACTTC
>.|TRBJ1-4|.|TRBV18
CASSLGHNEKLFF
TGTGCCAGCTCCCTTGGGCATAATGAAAAACTGTTTTTT
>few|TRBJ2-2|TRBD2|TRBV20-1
CSASSGRATGELFF
TGCAGTGCTAGTAGCGGGAGGGCCACCGGGGAGCTGTTTTTT
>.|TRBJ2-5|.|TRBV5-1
CASAQGGSVTQYF
TGCGCCAGCGCCCAAGGCGGATCTGTTACCCAGTACTTC
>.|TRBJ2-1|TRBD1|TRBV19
CARGLYRGPYNEQFF
TGTGCCAGAGGACTATACAGGGGGCCCTACAATGAGCAGTTCTTC
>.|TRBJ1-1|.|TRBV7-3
CASSLSPGVTEAFF
TGTGCCAGCAGCCTAAGCCCGGGTGTCACTGAAGCTTTCTTT
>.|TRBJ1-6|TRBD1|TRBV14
CASSQARGQSSYNSPLHF
TGTGCCAGCAGCCAAGCTAGGGGACAGAGCTCCTATAATTCACCCCTCCACTTT
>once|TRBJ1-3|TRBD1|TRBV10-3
CAIGGQTSGNTIYF
TGTGCCATCGGGGGACAGACTTCTGGAAACACCATATATTTT
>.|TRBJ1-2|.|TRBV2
CASSVIEQGDSGYTF
TGTGCCAGCAGTGTTATAGAACAGGGTGATTCTGGCTACACCTTC
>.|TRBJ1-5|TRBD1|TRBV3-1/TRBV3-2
CASSHGQGGDQPQHF
TGTGCCAGCAGCCATGGACAGGGAGGGGATCAGCCCCAGCATTTT
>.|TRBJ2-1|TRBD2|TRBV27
CASAGSGTSGSHYNEQFF
TGTGCCAGTGCAGGGTCTGGAACTAGCGGGAGTCACTACAATGAGCAGTTCTTC
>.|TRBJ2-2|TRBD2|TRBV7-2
CASSLSPLAGTGELFF
TGTGCCAGCAGCTTGTCTCCCCTAGCGGGAACCGGGGAGCTGTTTTTT
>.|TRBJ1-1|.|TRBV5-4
CASSSRFTEAFF
TGTGCCAGCAGCAGCCGGTTCACTGAAGCTTTCTTT
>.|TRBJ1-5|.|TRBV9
CASSVGPGGFNQPQHF
TGTGCCAGCAGCGTAGGACCGGGGGGATTCAATCAGCCCCAGCATTTT
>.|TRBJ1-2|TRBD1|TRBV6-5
CATTGRSYGYTF
TGTGCCACGACAGGGCGTAGCTATGGCTACACCTTC
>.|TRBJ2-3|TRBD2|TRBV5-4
CASSSGGTYSTDTQYF
TGTGCCAGCAGCTCGGGAGGGACCTACAGCACAGATACGCAGTATTTT
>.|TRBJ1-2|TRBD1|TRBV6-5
CASSYDGDRGNFGYTF
TGTGCCAGCAGTTACGATGGAGACAGGGGGAATTTCGGCTACACCTTC
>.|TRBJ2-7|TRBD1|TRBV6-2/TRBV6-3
CASSSRGQAWYEQYF
TGTGCCAGCAGTTCGCGAGGACAGGCATGGTACGAGCAGTACTTC